These 9 T cell receptor beta chains were all obtained from the same sample, sequenced in a study of radiation and T cells in renal cell carcinoma (dated by TCRdb to 2020 to 2021). The receptor library was made with the immunoSEQ multiplex PCR assay. Drawn from immuneACCESS, this table holds only the in-frame rearrangements with V and J called that TCRdb kept. Clones are partly lost; checked studies trace under half to an unresolved V gene and leave the rest unexplained. The sample profile shows 60,000 to 65,000 clones; roughly 79% of them were found once. The ten most abundant clones make up about 7% of the sample. The sample's time point label, decoded: blood 2 weeks post-SBRT. Explained via the paper, the treatment or condition label denotes: 15 Gy SBRT to primary tumor, nephrectomy 4 weeks later. The sequences come from blood, collected from a patient whose treatment included radiotherapy and nephrectomy. These receptor sequences come from a man aged 60 to 69 with renal cell carcinoma.

V gene TRBV27 combines with J gene TRBJ1-4; D might be TRBD1 (6 bases). The germline V gene has CDR1 MNHEY and CDR2 SMNVEV (reference sequence). The CDR3 extends over 16 amino acids. Trimming took off 4 bases at V and 4 bases at J, with 16 bases between the two ends. In nucleotides, the CDR3 is TGTGCCAGCAGTTCCTTTGACAGGCTCGGTAATGAAAAACTGTTTTTT. It yields the protein CASSSFDRLGNEKLFF.

The rearrangement uses TRBV11-2 and TRBJ2-7; D unclear. Germline assignment: CDR1 SGHAT and CDR2 FQNNGV. The CDR3 has 12 residues. Trimming left V 3 bases short and J 3 bases short, with 6 bases between. DNA for the CDR3: TGTGCCAGCAGCTTTAACTTCTACGAGCAGTACTTC. It encodes CASSFNFYEQYF.

This chain joins TRBV9 and TRBJ2-1, with 11 bases lining up with TRBD2. CDR1 and CDR2 from the germline V gene are SGDLS and YYNGEE. Trimming at V came to 4 bases and at J to 4 bases, leaving 7 bases not matched to a gene. The length of the CDR3 is 16 residues. CDR3 in DNA: TGTGCCAGCAGCCGACTAGCGGGATACCCTTACAATGAGCAGTTCTTC. Protein product: CASSRLAGYPYNEQFF.

CDR3 coding DNA: TGCAGCGTTGTACTAGCGGTAGCGGAGACCCAGTACTTC. Protein sequence: CSVVLAVAETQYF. The V gene is TRBV29-1, the J gene TRBJ2-5, with TRBD2 matching 8 bases. Germline V CDR1 and CDR2: SQVTM, ANQGSEA. This CDR3 has 13 amino acids. J lost 5 bases, V lost 4 bases, and 6 bases had no gene match.

The V and J genes are TRBV7-2 and TRBJ1-4, with unresolved D. Germline V CDR1 and CDR2: SGHTA, FQGNSA. The CDR3 contains 12 residues. Trimming pared 5 bases from V and 12 bases from J, leaving 13 bases between. The CDR3 DNA reads TGTGCCAGCAGCCCTGGAGCTCGAGAACTGTTTTTT. It yields the protein CASSPGARELFF.

This clone was observed a handful of times. The chain has TRBV1 and TRBJ2-2; TRBD1, as called in the table, went unchecked against the DNA. TRBV1 is a pseudogene segment. The CDR3 extends over 18 amino acids. The CDR3 is CTSRPTPRGTQNTGELFF. For the CDR3, the DNA is TGCACCAGCAGACCCACCCCTCGTGGGACACAGAACACCGGGGAGCTGTTTTTT.

J is TRBJ2-2 and V is TRBV5-1; 10 bases line up with TRBD2. This CDR3 is built from 14 residues. J lost 6 bases, V lost 7 bases, and 6 bases had no gene match. Germline V gives CDR1 SGHRS, CDR2 YFSETQ. The CDR3 here is CASGPAGGPGELFF. DNA of the CDR3: TGCGCCAGCGGCCCAGCGGGAGGGCCCGGGGAGCTGTTTTTT. Combining the CDR3 with reference TRBV5-1 and TRBJ2-2 gives the whole variable domain KAGVTQTPRYLIKTRGQQVTLSCSPISGHRSVSWYQQTPGQGLQFLFEYFSETQRNKGNFPGRFSGRQFSNSRSEMNVSTLELGDSALYLCASGPAGGPGELFFGEGSRLTVL.

CDR3 bases: TGCGCCAGCAGCTTGCCAGGGACAGGGAGCACCACTGAAGCTTTCTTT. As protein: CASSLPGTGSTTEAFF. This chain links TRBV5-1 with TRBJ1-1; 9 bases line up with TRBD1. The V and J ends lost 1 base and 4 bases, in that order; junction bases with no gene match: 8. CDR3 length equals 16 residues. CDR1 and CDR2 from the germline V gene are SGHRS and YFSETQ.

The J gene is TRBJ2-5, the V gene TRBV20-1; the D gene is possibly TRBD2 (5 bases). The ends were cut back, 6 bases at V and 2 bases at J, with 7 bases in the middle. Germline V gene data show CDR1 as DFQATT and CDR2 as SNEGSKA (reference sequence). This CDR3 comprises 11 residues. Written as DNA, the CDR3 is TGCAGTGCCGGAGGTCAAGAGACCCAGTACTTC. Residues: CSAGGQETQYF.